A selection of T cell receptor beta chains follows, all from one sample in a study of cytomegalovirus exposure and HLA in healthy donors. Measured with immunoSEQ multiplex PCR; TCRdb has only the in-frame clones, and not every one. This table holds 140,000 or so clones. Sequencing input: PBMCs. The receptors come from a male donor in good health and CMV-seronegative. Each CDR3 is given with its conserved first and last residue. Each record gives: J gene, V gene, D gene, CDR3 protein, CDR3 DNA. A D gene is named only where the DNA matches it firmly.

j_gene: TRBJ1-3
v_gene: TRBV21-1
d_gene: .
CDR3aa: CASSHRQPQDTIYF
CDR3nt: TGTGCCAGCAGCCACCGACAGCCCCAGGACACCATATATTTT

j_gene: TRBJ2-7
v_gene: TRBV4-1
d_gene: .
CDR3aa: CASSQDQGSYEQYF
CDR3nt: TGCGCCAGCAGCCAAGATCAGGGGTCCTACGAGCAGTACTTC

j_gene: TRBJ2-3
v_gene: TRBV5-4
d_gene: TRBD2
CDR3aa: CASSPGLAVTDTQYF
CDR3nt: TGTGCCAGCAGCCCGGGACTAGCGGTCACAGATACGCAGTATTTT

j_gene: TRBJ2-1
v_gene: TRBV30
d_gene: TRBD2
CDR3aa: CAWSGLAGVYNEQFF
CDR3nt: TGTGCCTGGAGTGGACTAGCGGGAGTATACAATGAGCAGTTCTTC

j_gene: TRBJ2-4
v_gene: TRBV12-2
d_gene: .
CDR3aa: CASRLAPWTSGGGGGKNIQYF
CDR3nt: TGTGCAAGTCGCTTAGCGCCCTGGACTAGCGGGGGAGGAGGGGGCAAAAACATTCAGTACTTC

j_gene: TRBJ1-5
v_gene: TRBV30
d_gene: TRBD1
CDR3aa: CAWSQDRGLGSNQPQHF
CDR3nt: TGTGCCTGGAGCCAGGACAGGGGGCTAGGGAGCAATCAGCCCCAGCATTTT

j_gene: TRBJ2-7
v_gene: TRBV27
d_gene: TRBD2
CDR3aa: CASSPTPSGGARYEQYF
CDR3nt: TGTGCCAGCAGTCCCACCCCTAGCGGGGGGGCCAGGTACGAGCAGTACTTC

j_gene: TRBJ1-3
v_gene: TRBV6-5
d_gene: TRBD1
CDR3aa: CASSLQGAKGNTIYF
CDR3nt: TGTGCCAGCAGCCTTCAGGGGGCTAAAGGAAACACCATATATTTT

j_gene: TRBJ1-4
v_gene: TRBV7-9
d_gene: TRBD1
CDR3aa: CASSLETGGNEKLFF
CDR3nt: TGTGCCAGCAGCTTAGAAACAGGGGGTAATGAAAAACTGTTTTTT

j_gene: TRBJ1-1
v_gene: TRBV19
d_gene: .
CDR3aa: CASSPRRNTEAFF
CDR3nt: TGTGCCAGTAGTCCAAGGAGGAACACTGAAGCTTTCTTT

j_gene: TRBJ1-5
v_gene: TRBV18
d_gene: .
CDR3aa: CASSAAADQPQHF
CDR3nt: TGTGCCAGCTCAGCGGCAGCCGATCAGCCCCAGCATTTT

j_gene: TRBJ1-5
v_gene: TRBV6-1
d_gene: .
CDR3aa: CASSADSGRRSNQPQHF
CDR3nt: TGTGCCAGCAGTGCCGATAGTGGGAGACGGAGCAATCAGCCCCAGCATTTT

j_gene: TRBJ1-5
v_gene: TRBV6-6
d_gene: .
CDR3aa: CASKNPSSNQPQHF
CDR3nt: TGTGCCAGCAAAAACCCCAGTAGCAATCAGCCCCAGCATTTT

j_gene: TRBJ1-3
v_gene: TRBV7-2
d_gene: .
CDR3aa: CASSSQGTGNTIYF
CDR3nt: TGTGCCAGCAGCTCGCAGGGGACTGGAAACACCATATATTTT

j_gene: TRBJ2-3
v_gene: TRBV29-1
d_gene: TRBD2
CDR3aa: CSGSLAGPDTQYF
CDR3nt: TGCAGCGGGTCACTAGCGGGGCCAGATACGCAGTATTTT

j_gene: TRBJ1-2
v_gene: TRBV6-5
d_gene: .
CDR3aa: CASRDTANYGYTF
CDR3nt: TGTGCCAGCAGGGATACAGCTAACTATGGCTACACCTTC

j_gene: TRBJ1-2
v_gene: TRBV30
d_gene: TRBD1
CDR3aa: CAERTGNYGYTF
CDR3nt: TGTGCTGAAAGGACAGGGAACTATGGCTACACCTTC

j_gene: TRBJ1-1
v_gene: TRBV5-1
d_gene: TRBD1
CDR3aa: CASSSGQGNTEAFF
CDR3nt: TGCGCCAGCAGCTCAGGACAGGGGAACACTGAAGCTTTCTTT

j_gene: TRBJ2-5
v_gene: TRBV5-1
d_gene: .
CDR3aa: CASSLGGTTQETQYF
CDR3nt: TGCGCCAGCAGCTTGGGCGGGACCACCCAAGAGACCCAGTACTTC

j_gene: TRBJ1-2
v_gene: TRBV5-1
d_gene: TRBD1
CDR3aa: CASSTTGTGLNGYTF
CDR3nt: TGCGCCAGCAGCACCACCGGGACAGGGTTAAATGGCTACACCTTC

j_gene: TRBJ2-5
v_gene: TRBV19
d_gene: .
CDR3aa: CASTSGALGETQYF
CDR3nt: TGTGCCAGTACTTCAGGGGCTTTAGGGGAGACCCAGTACTTC

j_gene: TRBJ2-7
v_gene: TRBV4-2
d_gene: TRBD2
CDR3aa: CASSQEWTSGYEQYF
CDR3nt: TGTGCCAGCAGCCAAGAGTGGACTAGCGGCTACGAGCAGTACTTC

j_gene: TRBJ2-7
v_gene: TRBV4-2
d_gene: TRBD2
CDR3aa: CASSQAAGGVYEQYF
CDR3nt: TGTGCCAGCAGCCAAGCAGCGGGAGGTGTTTACGAGCAGTACTTC

j_gene: TRBJ2-7
v_gene: TRBV30
d_gene: TRBD1
CDR3aa: CAWSVRSTGGAEQYF
CDR3nt: TGTGCCTGGAGTGTACGTTCGACAGGGGGCGCCGAGCAGTACTTC

j_gene: TRBJ1-5
v_gene: TRBV30
d_gene: TRBD1
CDR3aa: CAWSVMTGVRNQPQHF
CDR3nt: TGTGCCTGGAGTGTCATGACAGGGGTCCGCAATCAGCCCCAGCATTTT

j_gene: TRBJ1-4
v_gene: TRBV12-2
d_gene: .
CDR3aa: CASRSQGSLWEKLFF
CDR3nt: TGTGCAAGTCGCTCCCAGGGGTCCCTTTGGGAAAAACTGTTTTTT

j_gene: TRBJ1-1
v_gene: TRBV18
d_gene: TRBD1
CDR3aa: CASSTGVGMNTEAFF
CDR3nt: TGTGCCAGCTCAACAGGGGTTGGGATGAACACTGAAGCTTTCTTT